The clone carrying this T cell receptor (beta chain) has a count of ten or more. Its specificity is unknown. These data are taken from a study of regulatory T cells in long-lasting Graves disease. Findings and caveats of the study: Persistent disease preferred TRBV28, TRBJ1-2 and TRBJ2-5. Persistent Graves' patients had lower TCR diversity than newly diagnosed ones.

This CDR3 region has 16 residues. V gave up 0 bases and J gave up 0 bases, with 8 bases separating them. Germline V gives CDR1 KGHDR, CDR2 SFDVKD. The time point: newly diagnosed GD, antithyroid drugs for less than 3 months. PBMC RNA was the source of the TCR library. In building TCR beta libraries, iRepertoire HTBI primers were used together with Arm-PCR of CDR3 regions. TCRdb called the multiplex PCR reads again in MiXCR, with one record for every CDR3 protein. The sample lists 360,000 or so distinct CDR3 sequences, 16% seen once, with 20% to 25% in the top ten. These sequences were also reported in another study, on T cells in Graves' hyperthyroidism and ophthalmopathy.

The TCR was taken from a woman between 18 and 30 years old with Graves disease. Here the sequenced sample was peripheral blood mononuclear cells (PBMCs), taken at new diagnosis, from a patient treated with antithyroid drugs. The J gene is TRBJ2-1, the V gene TRBV24-1; D may be TRBD1 (5 bases). CDR3 in DNA: TGTGCCACCAGTGATTTGCGGCAGGGCTCCTACAATGAGCAGTTCTTC. Translated: CATSDLRQGSYNEQFF.